This TCR beta chain is from a study of technical replicates of blood from a few donors (dated by TCRdb to about 2017). The library was obtained by the immunoSEQ multiplex PCR assay. TCRdb limited this immuneACCESS table to in-frame rearrangements with V and J called. A share of clones is missing; checked studies link under half to unresolved V genes, and the rest is unexplained. This sample gives 55,000 to 70,000 clones in total; approximately 89% of them show up just once. The ten most abundant clones make up 4.8% of the sample. On this clone itself: This clone's antigen is unknown. One base away there is no much larger clone; base qualities are not given.

Spanning cysteine to phenylalanine, the CDR3 consists of 13 amino acids. CDR3 DNA only is kept here, 39 bases in frame from base 1. CDR1 and CDR2, looked up from the germline V gene, are SGHTA and FQGNSA. Germline trimming amounts to 6 bases on V and 7 bases on J, with 8 as the count of junction bases outside the gene matches. This chain is built from TRBV7-2 and TRBJ1-2; 7 middle bases align to TRBD1. This clonotype was obtained from a human donor in good health. Some clones in this sample may be carry-over from other donors' samples. Sequencing used PBMCs. The CDR3 in this case is CASSKVAGGGYTF. Here is the DNA: TGTGCCAGCAGTAAGGTGGCAGGGGGTGGCTACACCTTC.